These T cell receptor beta chains were read from a single sample in a study of blood T cell repertoires in COVID-19. Assay: immunoSEQ multiplex PCR; the TCRdb copy retains only in-frame clones and omits some. This sample has around 140,000 clones, with 87% found just once. The sample consisted of PBMCs or T cells enriched from blood (not recorded which). The receptors originated from a woman between 40 and 55 years old who had been exposed to COVID-19. Each CDR3 is given with its conserved first and last residue. A D gene is named only where the DNA matches it firmly. The size field is filled for only some rows; it gives once, few, many or a size class.

size | D | J | V | CDR3 | DNA
. | . | TRBJ2-4 | TRBV5-8 | CASSSWSRDSTAKNIQYF | TGTGCCAGCAGCTCTTGGTCCCGGGACTCGACTGCCAAAAACATTCAGTACTTC
. | TRBD2 | TRBJ2-2 | TRBV12-5 | CASGPSGGRKTGELFF | TGTGCTAGTGGCCCGTCTGGCGGGAGGAAGACCGGGGAGCTGTTTTTT
. | TRBD1 | TRBJ1-6 | TRBV5-1 | CASSLFGGTGGRSYNSPLHF | TGCGCCAGCAGCTTGTTCGGGGGGACAGGGGGTCGGTCCTATAATTCACCCCTCCACTTT
few | . | TRBJ2-3 | TRBV5-1 | CASSLVKGRSTDTQYF | TGCGCCAGCAGCTTGGTCAAGGGGCGTAGCACAGATACGCAGTATTTT
. | . | TRBJ2-2 | TRBV19 | CASVVSRANLNTGELFF | TGTGCCAGTGTTGTCAGCAGGGCCAACCTGAACACCGGGGAGCTGTTTTTT
. | TRBD1 | TRBJ2-5 | TRBV4-2 | CASSQEGQGAGTQYF | TGTGCCAGCAGCCAGGAAGGTCAGGGGGCCGGGACCCAGTACTTC
. | TRBD1 | TRBJ2-7 | TRBV7-9 | CASSLAPGTAIYEQYF | TGTGCCAGCAGCCTGGCCCCCGGGACAGCTATCTACGAGCAGTACTTC
. | TRBD1 | TRBJ1-4 | TRBV10-3 | CAIRSGQGLGNEKLFF | TGTGCCATCAGGTCGGGACAGGGGCTTGGTAATGAAAAACTGTTTTTT
. | TRBD1 | TRBJ2-7 | TRBV6-5 | CASSYSMRGLYEQYF | TGTGCCAGCAGTTACTCGATGAGGGGGCTATACGAGCAGTACTTC
. | TRBD2 | TRBJ2-1 | TRBV19 | CASSKGGTSGSGDEQFF | TGTGCCAGTAGTAAAGGCGGGACTAGCGGGAGTGGGGATGAGCAGTTCTTC
. | TRBD2 | TRBJ2-1 | TRBV11-2 | CASSFGLVVNEQFF | TGTGCCAGCAGCTTTGGACTAGTGGTCAATGAGCAGTTCTTC
. | TRBD2 | TRBJ2-1 | TRBV11-2 | CASSPEGLYNEQFF | TGTGCCAGCAGCCCCGAGGGACTATACAATGAGCAGTTCTTC
. | . | TRBJ1-3 | TRBV2 | CASSKEGNTIYF | TGTGCCAGCAGCAAAGAGGGAAACACCATATATTTT
few | . | TRBJ1-1 | TRBV4-3 | CASSQEFRNTEAFF | TGCGCCAGCAGCCAAGAATTCAGGAACACTGAAGCTTTCTTT
. | TRBD2 | TRBJ2-7 | TRBV11-2 | CASSLLGGSGRASYEQYF | TGTGCCAGCAGCCTCTTAGGAGGGAGCGGGAGGGCCTCCTACGAGCAGTACTTC
. | . | TRBJ1-1 | TRBV11-2 | CASSPNIANTEAFF | TGTGCCAGCAGCCCTAATATAGCGAACACTGAAGCTTTCTTT
. | TRBD1 | TRBJ2-2 | TRBV9 | CASSAGGAGTGELFF | TGTGCCAGCAGCGCAGGGGGCGCGGGAACCGGGGAGCTGTTTTTT